The 7 T cell receptor beta chains below were found in one sample sequenced in a study of CD8+CD57+ T cells in acquired aplastic anemia (dated by TCRdb to the late 2010s). Sequencer: Illumina HiSeq 2000. Genomic DNA served as template for TCR beta VDJ combination and CDR3 sequence profiling. In-frame beta chains were kept once TCRdb had trimmed the public reads at Q25 with fastp and called clones with MiXCR. Here each entry gathers all rows of one CDR3 protein and keeps the most common genes and DNA. The sample contains approximately 170,000 distinct CDR3 sequences, less than 50% of them found a single time. The top ten clones comprise 3.2% of the sample. Patients chosen for sequencing had shown expansion of CD8+CD57+ cells by flow cytometry. Input material: sorted CD4+, CD8+, or CD8+CD57+ T cells (not recorded which) from PBMCs. The receptors originated from a human donor with aplastic anemia.

This clonotype was counted ten times or more. The CDR3 coding sequence is TGTGCCAGCAGCGGACAGGGGTTTAGCGAGCAGTACGTC. Translation gives CASSGQGFSEQYV. The rearrangement joins TRBV6-2 or TRBV6-3 to TRBJ2-7; TRBD1 matches 9 bases. V gave up 6 bases and J gave up 6 bases; unmatched junction bases: 6. The CDR3 is 13 amino acids. Germline V gene sequence: CDR1 MNHEY, CDR2 SVGEGT.

Regarding this clonotype: This may come from a read error, since a much larger clone is one base off. CDR3 amino acids: CAGSLVGGDGSGYTF. CDR3 bases: TGTGCCGGCAGCTTGGTGGGAGGGGACGGGAGCGGCTACACCTTC. The chain employs TRBV5-4 and TRBJ1-2; D is possibly TRBD1 (5 bases). The CDR3 totals 15 residues. CDR1 is SGHNT, CDR2 YYREEE, per germline (reference sequence).

The V call is TRBV7-2, the J call TRBJ2-4, with D hard to call. CDR3 length: 15 residues. Germline lookup yields CDR1 SGHTA and CDR2 FQGNSA. The germline V and J ends were trimmed by 0 bases and 4 bases, with 10 bases remaining between them. The CDR3 is CASSLAGQKKNIQYF. CDR3 nucleotides: TGTGCCAGCAGCTTAGCTGGGCAGAAAAAAAACATTCAGTACTTC.

The chain recombines TRBV15 with TRBJ1-5; D is ambiguous. V was shortened by 11 bases and J by 6 bases, with 11 bases between the two germline ends. The germline gives CDR1 LNHNV, CDR2 YYDKDF (reference sequence). The CDR3 is 11 residues long. In DNA, the CDR3 is TGTGCCGGGGTTTGCCGTCAGCCCCAGCATTTT. Amino acid sequence: CAGVCRQPQHF.

This clonotype has ten or more counts. V usage is TRBV20-1 and J usage is TRBJ2-2; maybe TRBD2 (7 bases). This CDR3 comprises 12 residues. Per the germline V gene, CDR1 is DFQATT and CDR2 is SNEGSKA (reference sequence). The germline V and J ends were trimmed by 3 bases and 7 bases, with 9 bases remaining between them. This CDR3 is CSARRGGGELFF. CDR3 bases: TGCAGTGCTAGGAGGGGGGGCGGGGAGCTGTTTTTT.

This rearrangement joins TRBV12-5 to TRBJ1-1; TRBD1 matches 8 bases. Trimming at V came to 2 bases and at J to 4 bases, leaving 3 bases not matched to a gene. The CDR3 extends over 14 amino acids. Germline values: CDR1 LGHNT, CDR2 FRNRAP. This CDR3 reads CASGLLTGGTEAFF. The CDR3 region has the DNA TGTGCTAGTGGTTTGCTCACAGGGGGCACTGAAGCTTTCTTT.

At least ten counts were recorded for this clonotype. For the CDR3, the DNA is TGTGCCAGCAGCGTAGAAGGAGGTGCTAGCGGGGGGTACCAAGAGACCCAGTACTTC. Its translation: CASSVEGGASGGYQETQYF. The chain uses TRBV9 and TRBJ2-5; TRBD2 agrees at 11 bases. Germline CDR1 SGDLS, CDR2 YYNGEE. The V gene end was trimmed by 0 bases and the J gene end by 0 bases; junction bases not matched to a gene: 10. The CDR3 runs 19 residues.